A selection of T cell receptor beta chains follows, all from one sample in a study of shared clonotypes between healthy human individuals. The protocol was immunoSEQ multiplex PCR, while the TCRdb copy is restricted to in-frame clones and leaves out a portion. The sample has about 2.2 million clones; 93% are singletons. Material for sequencing was naive CD8+ T cells from PBMCs. Source of these receptors: a man aged 18 to 29 in good health. Some clones in this sample may be carry-over from other donors' samples. Both conserved end residues are part of each CDR3. Fields, in order: V gene, J gene, CDR3 protein.

TRBV10-3,TRBJ2-7,CAIRGGGDNEQYF
TRBV6-5,TRBJ2-7,CASSYGTSGTYEQYF
TRBV27,TRBJ1-2,CASRNREDYGYTF
TRBV28,TRBJ1-4,CASSYRGEGNEKLFF
TRBV19,TRBJ1-5,CASSTGGSNQPQHF
TRBV9,TRBJ2-3,CASKGGDFSTDTQYF
TRBV10-1,TRBJ2-1,CASSELGIYGKNTYNEQFF
TRBV5-1,TRBJ2-3,CASSLTGGTVDTQYF
TRBV4-1,TRBJ1-5,CASSQGIYQPQHF
TRBV19,TRBJ1-5,CASIQGAGNQPQHF
TRBV7-9,TRBJ1-2,CASSLANYGYTF
TRBV7-8,TRBJ2-5,CASRPGGGETQYF
TRBV7-9,TRBJ2-7,CASSSPSGIPYEQYF
TRBV19,TRBJ2-3,CASSARGFSSTDTQYF
TRBV7-6,TRBJ2-1,CASTRGGSYNEQFF
TRBV29-1,TRBJ1-2,CSVPGTYGYTF
TRBV5-1,TRBJ2-1,CASSYTGPGDEQFF
TRBV7-9,TRBJ2-1,CASSFLLAGGDNEQFF
TRBV6-5,TRBJ2-7,CASRGDWEGLDEQYF
TRBV4-1,TRBJ1-2,CASSQGPSYGYTF
TRBV29-1,TRBJ2-5,CSTRTGGERETQYF
TRBV10-2,TRBJ2-2,CASSESWGGELFF
TRBV7-9,TRBJ2-3,CASSQGPDTQYF
TRBV28,TRBJ2-7,CASSPGTGLNEQYF
TRBV18,TRBJ2-1,CASSPGKGLAGLNEQFF
TRBV6-5,TRBJ2-3,CASRPTGADTQYF
TRBV12-5,TRBJ2-3,CASGWSGGPLDTQYF
TRBV27,TRBJ2-7,CASRGYGYEQYF
TRBV28,TRBJ2-5,CASSHWTGTQETQYF
TRBV28,TRBJ2-7,CASSTRTAYEQYF
TRBV7-9,TRBJ1-1,CASRIIRDRPNTEAFF
TRBV19,TRBJ2-1,CASSQMGSYNEQFF
TRBV7-3,TRBJ2-3,CASSLVAGGGPDTQYF
TRBV6-6,TRBJ2-7,CASSWDRGYEQYF
TRBV21-1,TRBJ2-7,CASSKVYDRAKRTYEQYF
TRBV19,TRBJ2-7,CASSIGRGNSYEQYF
TRBV14,TRBJ2-1,CASSQVHGSSYNEQFF
TRBV28,TRBJ2-7,CAIGPGGNEQYF
TRBV7-2,TRBJ2-7,CASSRRGGNYEQYF
TRBV10-2,TRBJ1-5,CASSAPNQPQHF
TRBV28,TRBJ2-7,CASRPTGYEQYF
TRBV27,TRBJ2-5,CASSLTPMGPETQYF
TRBV4-3,TRBJ1-1,CASSQDGTGVYTEAFF
TRBV5-1,TRBJ2-1,CASSLGLDSPYNEQFF
TRBV19,TRBJ1-1,CASTQGGYLGFTEAFF
TRBV27,TRBJ1-6,CASSPPGGSYNSPLHF
TRBV9,TRBJ2-5,CASSTTDRVKTQYF
TRBV4-3,TRBJ2-2,CASSLNDPVGGLDTGELFF
TRBV6-5,TRBJ2-7,CASSGQGAEQYF
TRBV6-6,TRBJ1-2,CASSYSTGGYYGYTF